These 6 T cell receptor beta chains share one sample of origin, sequenced in a study of shared clonotypes between healthy human individuals (dated by TCRdb to the early 2020s). Library construction relied on the immunoSEQ multiplex PCR assay. TCRdb carries this immuneACCESS record with in-frame sequences only. Its versions omit some clonotypes, under half of them owing to an unresolved V gene in the studies checked, with the rest unexplained. Present in this sample are some 1.4 million clones, over 95% of which were seen just once. The ten largest account for approximately 1.2% of the sample. Sequenced input: naive CD4+ T cells sorted from blood. The cell subset or site label corresponds to: CD45RA+ positively selected. These receptors were taken from a young man in good health.

The gene calls are TRBV28 and TRBJ2-1, with 9 bases lining up with TRBD1. Germline V gives CDR1 MDHEN, CDR2 SYDVKM. The CDR3 has 15 residues. With 6 bases clipped from V and 3 bases from J, the junction kept 6 bases outside the gene matches. CDR3 DNA sequence: TGTGCCAGCAGGTCCGGGACAGGGATCTACAATGAGCAGTTCTTC. Its translation is CASRSGTGIYNEQFF.

V and J are TRBV30 and TRBJ2-1; weak D call: TRBD1 (7 bases). Germline CDR1 and CDR2: GTSNPN and SVGIG (reference sequence). Trimming stripped 1 base from V and 8 bases from J, with 21 bases between. This CDR3 region has 16 residues. CDR3 in amino acids: CAWSGYPRDSIHEQFF. In DNA form, the CDR3 reads TGTGCCTGGAGTGGGTATCCGCGGGACAGTATTCATGAGCAGTTCTTC.

The rearrangement uses TRBV5-4 and TRBJ2-2, with a weak D call TRBD2 (6 bases). CDR3 length: 16 amino acids. In germline, CDR1 is SGHNT, CDR2 YYREEE (reference sequence). V shed 2 bases and J shed 0 bases, with 11 bases lying between them. CDR3: CASSFWGRTNTGELFF. In DNA form, the CDR3 reads TGTGCCAGCAGCTTTTGGGGGAGGACGAACACCGGGGAGCTGTTTTTT.

This rearrangement joins TRBV10-3 to TRBJ1-5; no reliable D call. Germline values: CDR1 ENHRY, CDR2 SYGVKD. This CDR3 is built from 13 residues. V shed 0 bases and J shed 7 bases, with 7 bases lying between them. DNA of the CDR3: TGTGCCATCAGTGAGTCTACTAGACAGCCCCAGCATTTT. Amino acid sequence: CAISESTRQPQHF.

This rearrangement joins TRBV6-1 to TRBJ2-2; TRBD2 aligns across 9 bases. V shed 4 bases, J shed 4 bases, and the junction held 7 bases outside the gene matches. CDR3 length equals 16 residues. The V gene's germline CDR1 is MNHNS and CDR2 SASEGT. Here the CDR3 DNA reads TGTGCCAGCAGTGGGCGTAGAGCGGGAGGCACCGGGGAGCTGTTTTTT. It translates to CASSGRRAGGTGELFF.

This chain uses TRBV19 with TRBJ2-3; the D is unclear. CDR3 size: 16 residues. Trimming took off 5 bases at V and 1 base at J, with 16 bases between the two ends. Germline V gene lookup returns CDR1 LNHDA and CDR2 SQIVND (reference sequence). The CDR3 loop is CASSPRFSVGTDTQYF. CDR3 DNA sequence: TGTGCCAGTAGTCCCCGCTTCTCAGTAGGCACAGATACGCAGTATTTT.